This T cell receptor (beta chain) was sequenced in a study of blood T cell repertoires in COVID-19. Whole-study context: There were acute and convalescent COVID-19 samples, and they came from the United States, Italy and Spain. T cells, B-cell-depleted T cells, or PBMCs supplied cDNA or gDNA.

The length of the CDR3 is 16 residues. V was clipped by 1 base and J by 3 bases, with 16 bases between them. The germline V gene has CDR1 MGHRA and CDR2 YSYEKL. In the original analysis: The authors estimated nucleated cell counts from reference gene primer amplification. Method: immunoSEQ multiplex PCR; TCRdb's copy keeps in-frame clones and lacks some. The V and J calls and the clone size are those of that table, but D and trimming were determined from the DNA. The sample lists around 170,000 clones, more than 85% seen once, with roughly 2.9% in the top ten. This clone has a handful of counts. This TCR came from a woman under 40 with active or convalescent COVID-19. The J gene is TRBJ2-7, the V gene TRBV4-1, with a weak D call TRBD2 (6 bases). The specimen was peripheral blood. As DNA, the CDR3 is TGCGCCAGCAGCCAAGTTGGAGGGGTTGAAGGCTACGAGCAGTACTTC. Translation: CASSQVGGVEGYEQYF.